Listed below are T cell receptor beta chains from one sample, sequenced in a study of CD8 T cells in Susac syndrome. TCRdb re-derived calls from the immunoSEQ multiplex PCR reads in MiXCR, one entry per CDR3 protein. The sample shows about 66,000 distinct CDR3 sequences, roughly 94% of them seen only once. The specimen was CD8+ T cells from PBMCs. These receptors all come from a human donor with multiple sclerosis. CDR3s include the opening cysteine and the closing phenylalanine or tryptophan. A D gene is named only where the DNA matches it firmly. Expanded clones get a size class; other rows say once, few or many, or leave the size out.

TRBV30	TRBJ1-1	-	-	TGTGCCTGGAGGAGGAACACTGAAGCTTTCTTT	CAWRRNTEAFF
TRBV20-1	TRBJ2-1	-	-	TGCAGTGCTAAAGAACGAGGCTCCTACAATGAGCAGTTCTTC	CSAKERGSYNEQFF
TRBV3-1	TRBJ2-7	-	-	TGTGCCAGCAGCCAAGATCGGAGGGGCGACGAGCAGTACTTC	CASSQDRRGDEQYF
TRBV4-1	TRBJ2-4	-	TRBD2	TGCGCCAGCAGCCACTCCGGGACTAGCGTCGCCAAAAACATTCAGTACTTC	CASSHSGTSVAKNIQYF
TRBV2	TRBJ1-2	-	-	TGTGCCACTGCTGCCGGCGCCGGGTATGGCTACACCTTC	CATAAGAGYGYTF
TRBV11-2	TRBJ2-1	-	TRBD1	TGTGCCAGCAGCCTGGACAGGAACAATGAGCAGTTCTTC	CASSLDRNNEQFF
TRBV20-1	TRBJ2-7	-	-	TGCAGTGCGGAGGGACAGAGTTCAACCTACGAGCAGTACTTC	CSAEGQSSTYEQYF
TRBV28	TRBJ2-2	-	-	TGTGCCAGCAGGCCCCGTCCGAACACCGGGGAGCTGTTTTTT	CASRPRPNTGELFF
TRBV20-1	TRBJ1-2	once	-	TGCAGCTCAAAGGCAGGCGAAGCTAACTATGGCTACACCTTC	CSSKAGEANYGYTF
TRBV4-3	TRBJ2-2	-	-	TGCGCCAGCAGCCAAGAAAGTATCGGGATGAGCACCGGGGAGCTGTTTTTT	CASSQESIGMSTGELFF
TRBV13	TRBJ2-3	-	TRBD2	TGTGCCAGCAGAAGCGGGGGACTCACAGATACGCAGTATTTT	CASRSGGLTDTQYF
TRBV13	TRBJ1-2	once	-	TGTGCCAGCAGCACCCCGACTAATTACTATGGCTACACCTTC	CASSTPTNYYGYTF
TRBV5-1	TRBJ1-1	-	TRBD1	TGCGCCAGCAGCTCAAGGACAGGGGGCGAAGTGAACACTGAAGCTTTCTTT	CASSSRTGGEVNTEAFF
TRBV20-1	TRBJ2-7	-	TRBD2	TGCAGTGCTGGCGGGACTACGGAATCCTACGAGCAGTACTTC	CSAGGTTESYEQYF
TRBV20-1	TRBJ2-6	-	TRBD1	TGCAGTGCTAGAGACCCGGGACAGGGGTTCTCTGGGGCCAACGTCCTGACTTTC	CSARDPGQGFSGANVLTF
TRBV5-4	TRBJ2-7	-	-	TGTGCCAGCAGCTCGTGGGGAACCCACGAGCAGTACTTC	CASSSWGTHEQYF
TRBV4-1	TRBJ2-2	-	-	TGCGCCAGCAGCCAAAGTGCGGGGAACACCGGGGAGCTGTTTTTT	CASSQSAGNTGELFF
TRBV13	TRBJ2-3	-	-	TGTGCCAGCAGCTTTGCGCTAGCAGACAGCGCAGATACGCAGTATTTT	CASSFALADSADTQYF
TRBV5-1	TRBJ2-1	-	-	TGCGCCAGCAACTTCCTAGGGTACAATGAGCAGTTCTTC	CASNFLGYNEQFF
TRBV7-9	TRBJ2-1	-	-	TGTGCCAGCAGCTCTGGGACACCCAATGAGCAGTTCTTC	CASSSGTPNEQFF
TRBV29-1	TRBJ2-1	-	-	TGCAGCGAGGCCGGGGGAAGCTCCTACAATGAGCAGTTCTTC	CSEAGGSSYNEQFF
TRBV28	TRBJ2-3	-	-	TGTGCCAGCAGTTTATGGTCAGATACGCAGTATTTT	CASSLWSDTQYF
TRBV9	TRBJ1-6	-	-	TGTGCCAGCAGCGCACAGGGTTTCAATAATTCACCCCTCCACTTT	CASSAQGFNNSPLHF
TRBV29-1	TRBJ2-1	-	-	TGCATCATCTCAGACATGTTGAATGAGCAGTTCTTC	CIISDMLNEQFF
TRBV27	TRBJ2-3	-	TRBD2	TGTGCCAGCAGTTTTTGGCGGGGGTCCCTCCCCCCAGATACGCAGTATTTT	CASSFWRGSLPPDTQYF
TRBV9	TRBJ2-2	-	-	TGTGCCAGCAGCGTAGCTCCGGCCGGGGAGCTGTTTTTT	CASSVAPAGELFF
TRBV28	TRBJ2-1	-	-	TGTGCCAGCAGTTTGTCGAATGAGCAGTTCTTC	CASSLSNEQFF
TRBV2	TRBJ2-1	-	TRBD2	TGTGCCAGCAGTGACGTTACTAGCGGATACAATGAGCAGTTCTTC	CASSDVTSGYNEQFF
TRBV27	TRBJ2-5	-	-	TGTGCCAGCAGTTACACGGGAGAGACCCAGTACTTC	CASSYTGETQYF
TRBV27	TRBJ2-5	-	-	TGTGCCAGCAGCTTAACTCTAAGCCGGGAGACCCAGTACTTC	CASSLTLSRETQYF
TRBV7-9	TRBJ2-3	-	-	TGTGCCAGCAGCTGGAGCACAGATACGCAGTATTTT	CASSWSTDTQYF
TRBV27	TRBJ2-2	-	-	TGTGCCAGCACTTTAGGGGTGACGAACACCGGGGAGCTGTTTTTT	CASTLGVTNTGELFF
TRBV5-1	TRBJ2-1	-	-	TGCGCCAGCAGCAGCGGGACAAGCTCCTACAATGAGCAGTTCTTC	CASSSGTSSYNEQFF
TRBV4-1	TRBJ2-7	-	TRBD1	TGCGCCAGCAGAAACACGTGGGACAGCTCCTACGAGCAGTACTTC	CASRNTWDSSYEQYF
TRBV27	TRBJ2-2	-	-	TGTGCCAGCAGTTTGGGCCTCACGACCGGGGAGCTGTTTTTT	CASSLGLTTGELFF